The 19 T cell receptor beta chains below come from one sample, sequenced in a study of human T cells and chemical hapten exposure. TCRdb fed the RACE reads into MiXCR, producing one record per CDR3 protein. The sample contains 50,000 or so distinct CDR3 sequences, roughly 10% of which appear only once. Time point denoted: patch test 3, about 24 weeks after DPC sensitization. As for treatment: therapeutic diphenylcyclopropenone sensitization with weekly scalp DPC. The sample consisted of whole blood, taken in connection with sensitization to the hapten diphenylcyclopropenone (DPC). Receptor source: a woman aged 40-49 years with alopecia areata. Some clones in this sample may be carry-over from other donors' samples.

For the CDR3, the DNA is TGTGCCAGCAGCTTAGATACGGGGTTTATCCACAATGAGCAGTTCTTC. Translating it yields CASSLDTGFIHNEQFF. This chain links TRBV7-9 with TRBJ2-1; weak D call: TRBD2 (5 bases). Germline V gene data show CDR1 as SEHNR and CDR2 as FQNEAQ (reference sequence). Trimming took off 1 base at V and 5 bases at J, with 15 bases between the two ends. The CDR3 spans 16 residues.

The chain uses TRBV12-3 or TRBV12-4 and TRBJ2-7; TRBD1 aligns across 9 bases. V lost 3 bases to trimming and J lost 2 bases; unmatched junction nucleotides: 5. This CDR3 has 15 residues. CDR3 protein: CASSLGTGRAYEQYF. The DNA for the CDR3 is TGTGCCAGCAGTTTGGGGACAGGGCGCGCCTACGAGCAGTACTTC.

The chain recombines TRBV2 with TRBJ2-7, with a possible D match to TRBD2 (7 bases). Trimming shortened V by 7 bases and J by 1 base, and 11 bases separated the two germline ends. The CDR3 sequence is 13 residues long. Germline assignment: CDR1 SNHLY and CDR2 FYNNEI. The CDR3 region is CASTGGTSYEQYF. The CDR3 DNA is TGTGCCAGCACCGGGGGGACATCCTACGAGCAGTACTTC.

Here the CDR3 DNA reads TGCAGCGTTGATTCGGCGGGGGGGCCGTCGATAGAGCAGTTCTTC. It codes for CSVDSAGGPSIEQFF. V and J are TRBV29-1 and TRBJ2-1; 9 bases line up with TRBD2. Germline V lookup: CDR1 SQVTM, CDR2 ANQGSEA. V was clipped by 3 bases and J by 10 bases; unmatched bases: 13. The CDR3 length is 15 residues.

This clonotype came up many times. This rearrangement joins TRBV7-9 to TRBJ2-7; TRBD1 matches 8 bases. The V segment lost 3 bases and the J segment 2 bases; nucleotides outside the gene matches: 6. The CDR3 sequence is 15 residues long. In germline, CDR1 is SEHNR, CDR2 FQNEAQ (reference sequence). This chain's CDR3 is CASSFPRTGTYEQYF. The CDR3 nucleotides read TGTGCCAGCAGCTTTCCGAGGACAGGGACCTACGAGCAGTACTTC. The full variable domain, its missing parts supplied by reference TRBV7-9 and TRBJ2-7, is DTGVSQNPRHKITKRGQNVTFRCDPISEHNRLYWYRQTLGQGPEFLTYFQNEAQLEKSRLLSDRFSAERPKGSFSTLEIQRTEQGDSAMYLCASSFPRTGTYEQYFGPGTRLTVT.

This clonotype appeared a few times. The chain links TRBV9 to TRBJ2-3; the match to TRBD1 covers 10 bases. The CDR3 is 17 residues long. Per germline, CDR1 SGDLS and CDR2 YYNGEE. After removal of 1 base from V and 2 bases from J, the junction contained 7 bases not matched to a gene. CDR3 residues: CASSVSDRGYFTDTQYF. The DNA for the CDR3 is TGTGCCAGCAGCGTATCGGACAGGGGGTACTTCACAGATACGCAGTATTTT.

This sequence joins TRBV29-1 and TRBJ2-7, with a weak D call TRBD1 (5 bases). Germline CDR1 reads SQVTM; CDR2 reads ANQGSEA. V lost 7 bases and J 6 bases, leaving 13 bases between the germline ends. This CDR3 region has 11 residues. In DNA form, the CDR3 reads TGCAGCGCTTCAACAGGCTCCGAGCAGTACTTC. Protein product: CSASTGSEQYF.

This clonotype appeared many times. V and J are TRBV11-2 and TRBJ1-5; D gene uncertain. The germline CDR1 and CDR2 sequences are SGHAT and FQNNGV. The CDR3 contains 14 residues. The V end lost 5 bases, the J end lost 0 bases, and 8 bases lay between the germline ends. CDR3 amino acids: CASSLEISNQPQHF. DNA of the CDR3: TGTGCCAGCAGCCTCGAAATTAGCAATCAGCCCCAGCATTTT. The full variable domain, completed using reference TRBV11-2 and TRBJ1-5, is EAGVAQSPRYKIIEKRQSVAFWCNPISGHATLYWYQQILGQGPKLLIQFQNNGVVDDSQLPKDRFSAERLKGVDSTLKIQPAKLEDSAVYLCASSLEISNQPQHFGDGTRLSIL.

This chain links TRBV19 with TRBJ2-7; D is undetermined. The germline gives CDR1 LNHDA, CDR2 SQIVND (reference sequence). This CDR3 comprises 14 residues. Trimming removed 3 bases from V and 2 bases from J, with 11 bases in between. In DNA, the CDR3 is TGTGCCAGTAGTATCGGCGGATCCCCCTACGAGCAGTACTTC. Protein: CASSIGGSPYEQYF.

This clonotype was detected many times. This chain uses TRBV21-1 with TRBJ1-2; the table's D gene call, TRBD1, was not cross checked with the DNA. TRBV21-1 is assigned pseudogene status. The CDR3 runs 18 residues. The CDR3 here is CASSKGGAGTQGHYGYTF. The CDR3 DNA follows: TGTGCCAGCAGCAAAGGGGGGGCAGGGACCCAAGGACACTATGGCTACACCTTC.

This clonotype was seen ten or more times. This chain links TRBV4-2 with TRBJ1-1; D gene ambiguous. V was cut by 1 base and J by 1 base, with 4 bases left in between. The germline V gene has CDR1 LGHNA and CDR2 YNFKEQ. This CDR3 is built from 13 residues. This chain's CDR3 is CASSQARNTEAFF. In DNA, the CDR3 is TGTGCCAGCAGCCAAGCCAGGAACACTGAAGCTTTCTTT.

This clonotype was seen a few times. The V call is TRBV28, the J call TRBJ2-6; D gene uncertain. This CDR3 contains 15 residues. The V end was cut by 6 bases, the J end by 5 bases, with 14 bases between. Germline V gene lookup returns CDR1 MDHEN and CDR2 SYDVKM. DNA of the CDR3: TGTGCCAGCAGCCCTCTCCCAAGTTGGGCCAACGTCCTGACTTTC. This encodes CASSPLPSWANVLTF.

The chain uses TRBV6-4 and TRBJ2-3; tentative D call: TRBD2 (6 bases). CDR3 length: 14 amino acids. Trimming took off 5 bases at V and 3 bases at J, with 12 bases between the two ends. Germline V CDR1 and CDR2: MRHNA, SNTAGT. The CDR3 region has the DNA TGTGCCAGCAGTTCAGGCGGGGAGACAGATACGCAGTATTTT. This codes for CASSSGGETDTQYF.

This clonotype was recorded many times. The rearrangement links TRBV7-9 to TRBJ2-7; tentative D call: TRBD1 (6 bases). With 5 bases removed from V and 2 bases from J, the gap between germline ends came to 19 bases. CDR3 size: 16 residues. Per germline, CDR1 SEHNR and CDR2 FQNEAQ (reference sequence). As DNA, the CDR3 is TGTGCCAGCAGCCCACCCCCGCGGACAGAGACCTACGAGCAGTACTTC. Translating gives CASSPPPRTETYEQYF.

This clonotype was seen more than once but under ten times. The CDR3 nucleotides are TGTGCCAGCAGCCAGTCACCCACAGATACGCAGTATTTT. The encoded protein is CASSQSPTDTQYF. This chain connects TRBV7-3 to TRBJ2-3; D gene unclear. CDR1 and CDR2 from the germline V gene are SGHTA and FQGTGA. This CDR3 comprises 13 residues. V was trimmed by 5 bases and J by 2 bases, leaving 8 bases between them.

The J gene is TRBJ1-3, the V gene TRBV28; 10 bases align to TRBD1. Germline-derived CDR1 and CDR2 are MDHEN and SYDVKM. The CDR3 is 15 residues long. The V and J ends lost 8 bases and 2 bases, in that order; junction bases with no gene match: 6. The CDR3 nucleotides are TGTGCCAGCGGAGGGACAGGGGCACCTGGAAACACCATATATTTT. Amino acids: CASGGTGAPGNTIYF.

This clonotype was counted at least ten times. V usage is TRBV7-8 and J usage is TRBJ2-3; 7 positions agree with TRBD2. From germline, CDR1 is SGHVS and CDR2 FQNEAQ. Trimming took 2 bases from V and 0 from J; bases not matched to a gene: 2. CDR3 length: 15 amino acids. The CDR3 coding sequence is TGTGCCAGCAGCTTACGGCGGGGGAGCACAGATACGCAGTATTTT. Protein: CASSLRRGSTDTQYF.

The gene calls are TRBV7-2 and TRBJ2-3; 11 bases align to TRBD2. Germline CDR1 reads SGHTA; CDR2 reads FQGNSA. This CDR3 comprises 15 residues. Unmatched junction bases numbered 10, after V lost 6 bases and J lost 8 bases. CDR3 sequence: CASRPSSGGAGTQYF. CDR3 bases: TGTGCCAGCAGGCCAAGTAGCGGGGGGGCCGGTACGCAGTATTTT.

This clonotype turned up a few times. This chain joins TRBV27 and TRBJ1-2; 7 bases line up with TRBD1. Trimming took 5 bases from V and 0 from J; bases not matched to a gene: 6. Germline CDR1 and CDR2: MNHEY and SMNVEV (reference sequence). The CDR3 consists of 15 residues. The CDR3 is CASSRRDRANYGYTF. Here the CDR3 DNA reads TGTGCCAGCAGTCGCCGGGACAGAGCTAACTATGGCTACACCTTC.